This T cell receptor (beta chain) was sequenced during a study of shared clonotypes between healthy human individuals. J lost 2 bases, V lost 0 bases, and 6 bases had no gene match. Germline V CDR1 and CDR2: SGDLS, YYNGEE. This CDR3 contains 17 residues. Broader study findings: A handful of donors had about 5.1% of their naive CD4 clonotypes in common. Estimated richness was generally greater in naive than memory subsets.

Method: immunoSEQ multiplex PCR; TCRdb's copy keeps in-frame clones and lacks some. The table has under 550,000 clones, about 95% seen once. Remarks on this clone: As yet, its antigen is unknown.

The sequence was collected from a woman in her twenties or thirties in good health. Material: naive CD4+ T cells sorted from blood. Subset specified: CD45RA+ positively selected. The V call is TRBV9, the J call TRBJ2-3, with 10 bases matching TRBD2. The CDR3 DNA follows: TGTGCCAGCAGCGTAGTAAGTAGCGGGAGGATCACAGATACGCAGTATTTT. Its translation: CASSVVSSGRITDTQYF.